Listed below are T cell receptor beta chains from one sample, sequenced in a study of blood T cell repertoires in COVID-19. Sequencing used immunoSEQ multiplex PCR; TCRdb keeps in-frame clones, though not all of them. The sample has 100,000 to 150,000 clones, 79% seen once. The sequencing sample was made of peripheral blood. Every receptor here comes from a man between 35 and 55 years old with active or convalescent COVID-19. Each CDR3 is given with its conserved first and last residue. The D gene is left open where the match is weak. A row's size may be missing; if present it is once, few, many or a size class.

v_call	d_call	j_call	clone_size	cdr3_nt	cdr3_aa
TRBV2	-	TRBJ1-1	once	TGTGCCAGCACCCCCCTGACTGGTGGCACTGAAGCTTTCTTT	CASTPLTGGTEAFF
TRBV7-9	-	TRBJ1-2	-	TGTGCCAGCAGTTTTGAGGCAGTTTACTATGGCTACACCTTC	CASSFEAVYYGYTF
TRBV14	-	TRBJ1-1	-	TGTGCCAGCAGCCAAGGCCCACAGGGCGTGAACACTGAAGCTTTCTTT	CASSQGPQGVNTEAFF
TRBV6-1	-	TRBJ2-5	-	TGTGCCAGCAGTGAGGGTGGCGGGCGCCAAGAGACCCAGTACTTC	CASSEGGGRQETQYF
TRBV7-2	-	TRBJ1-3	once	TGTGCCAGCACCGTGGGGCTCTCCGGAACCACCATATATTTT	CASTVGLSGTTIYF
TRBV6-1	TRBD2	TRBJ2-1	-	TGTGCCAGCAGTGTAGGCGGGGGGGCCTACAATGAGCAGTTCTTC	CASSVGGGAYNEQFF
TRBV19	-	TRBJ2-5	-	TGTGCCAGTGGAACAGTGCAAGAGACCCAGTACTTC	CASGTVQETQYF
TRBV11-2	TRBD2	TRBJ2-5	-	TGTGCCAGCACCCTGGGGACTAGCGGGAGAGGGGAGACCCAGTACTTC	CASTLGTSGRGETQYF
TRBV5-1	-	TRBJ2-1	few	TGCGCCAGCAGCTTTCTAGGTTTTGGTTATGAGCAGTTCTTC	CASSFLGFGYEQFF
TRBV7-8	-	TRBJ1-1	-	TGTGCCAGCAGTCGTGGGCGGGGGAACACTGAAGCTTTCTTT	CASSRGRGNTEAFF
TRBV27	-	TRBJ1-5	-	TGTGCCAGCAGTTTAGGGCGGGGGAATCAGCCCCAGCATTTT	CASSLGRGNQPQHF
TRBV7-2	TRBD1	TRBJ1-6	once	TGTGCCAGCAGCACCCGACAGGGGTTGGGTTCACCCCTCCACTTT	CASSTRQGLGSPLHF
TRBV11-2	TRBD1	TRBJ2-7	-	TGTGCCAGCAGGAGAACCGGGACAGGGTGGTACGAGCAGTACTTC	CASRRTGTGWYEQYF
TRBV5-1	-	TRBJ2-5	few	TGCGCCAGCAGCCCGGGGACTTTTCCGGGGGAGACCCAGTACTTC	CASSPGTFPGETQYF
TRBV27	TRBD1	TRBJ1-4	-	TGTGCCAGCAGCACAGGGGTCGAAAAACTGTTTTTT	CASSTGVEKLFF
TRBV7-9	-	TRBJ1-2	-	TGTGCCAGCAGTACCGGAGGGATCTATGGCTACACCTTC	CASSTGGIYGYTF